Shown below are 24 T cell receptor beta chains from a single sample sequenced in a study of identical twins. Via MiXCR, TCRdb re-called the 5' RACE reads, giving one row per CDR3 protein. The sample shows 1.5 million to 2 million distinct CDR3 sequences, around a third of them seen only once. Sequencing used cord blood. The receptors were gathered from a newborn girl in good health.

This clonotype is a singleton in its sample. This sequence joins TRBV9 and TRBJ1-1; D unclear. This CDR3 is built from 15 residues. Germline CDR1 SGDLS, CDR2 YYNGEE. Trimming removed 0 bases at V and 1 base at J, with 10 bases between. The CDR3 DNA reads as TGTGCCAGCAGCGTAGTATGGCAGCCGAACACTGAAGCTTTCTTT. Its protein is CASSVVWQPNTEAFF.

This clonotype was seen ten or more times. The gene calls are TRBV28 and TRBJ2-2, with TRBD1 identical over 7 bases. The CDR3 is made up of 14 amino acids. The germline CDR1 and CDR2 sequences are MDHEN and SYDVKM. The ends lost 4 bases at V and 1 base at J; junction bases unmatched: 0. The CDR3 spells CASSWTGNTGELFF. CDR3 coding DNA: TGTGCCAGCAGTTGGACAGGGAACACCGGGGAGCTGTTTTTT.

About this clonotype itself: A much larger clone lies a single base off, so this may be a read error. The chain combines TRBV4-2 with TRBJ2-7; perhaps TRBD2 as D (6 bases). CDR1 LGHNA and CDR2 YNFKEQ come from the germline V gene. This CDR3 is built from 15 residues. V was shortened by 1 base and J by 10 bases, with 20 bases between the two germline ends. The CDR3 here is CASSQVPGLREAQYF. DNA of the CDR3: TGTGCCAGCAGCCAAGTCCCGGGACTTCGAGAGGCCCAGTACTTC.

CDR3 in amino acids: CASSELIQGPGELFF. Written as DNA, the CDR3 is TGTGCCAGCAGCGAACTTATCCAAGGCCCCGGGGAGCTGTTTTTT. The rearrangement joins TRBV4-2 to TRBJ2-2; D not resolved. This CDR3 is 15 amino acids long. V gave up 5 bases and J gave up 6 bases, with 16 bases separating them. CDR1 is LGHNA, CDR2 YNFKEQ, per germline.

This chain connects TRBV28 to TRBJ2-4; TRBD1 aligns across 7 bases. The J call may be mistaken, given a closer DNA end match to TRBJ2-7. This CDR3 is 14 amino acids long. Per germline, CDR1 MDHEN and CDR2 SYDVKM. CDR3 sequence: CASSYRGVTYEQYF. CDR3 DNA sequence: TGTGCCAGCAGTTACAGGGGAGTAACCTACGAGCAGTACTTC.

CDR3 in amino acids: CAISEPRGLAPTSSYNEQFF. In DNA, the CDR3 is TGTGCCATCAGTGAGCCAAGGGGACTAGCCCCCACGAGCTCCTACAATGAGCAGTTCTTC. V usage is TRBV10-3 and J usage is TRBJ2-1, with TRBD2 identical over 9 bases. The CDR3 loop spans 20 amino acids. Germline assignment: CDR1 ENHRY and CDR2 SYGVKD. Unmatched junction bases numbered 14, after V lost 2 bases and J lost 0 bases.

This clonotype was counted between two and nine times. This rearrangement joins TRBV4-2 to TRBJ2-2, with unresolved D. Germline values: CDR1 LGHNA, CDR2 YNFKEQ. Between the trimmed V and J ends, which lost 0 bases and 3 bases, there was a span of 2 bases. This CDR3 spans 13 amino acids. CDR3 sequence reads: CASSQEHTGELFF. CDR3 sequence (DNA): TGTGCCAGCAGCCAAGAGCACACCGGGGAGCTGTTTTTT.

This clonotype was seen more than once but under ten times. This sequence joins TRBV2 and TRBJ2-7; D might be TRBD2 (6 bases). The CDR3 totals 15 residues. V was trimmed by 2 bases and J by 2 bases, leaving 13 bases between them. Germline lookup yields CDR1 SNHLY and CDR2 FYNNEI. In DNA, the CDR3 is TGTGCCAGCAGTGAATGGCTAGCGAAAACCTACGAGCAGTACTTC. Encoded protein: CASSEWLAKTYEQYF.

The rearrangement uses TRBV25-1 and TRBJ2-7; D is ambiguous. Trimming shortened V by 6 bases and J by 0 bases, and 9 bases separated the two germline ends. This CDR3 is 13 amino acids long. Germline V gene sequence: CDR1 MGHDK, CDR2 SYGVNS. The CDR3 loop is CASRGKNSYEQYF. CDR3 nucleotide sequence: TGTGCCAGCAGGGGAAAAAACTCCTACGAGCAGTACTTC.

The chain has TRBV12-3 or TRBV12-4 and TRBJ1-1; 7 positions agree with TRBD1. V trimming: 6 bases; J trimming: 8 bases; junction bases outside the gene matches: 9. The CDR3 extends over 13 amino acids. The CDR3 loop reads CASSKTGMTEAFF. The CDR3 DNA follows: TGTGCCAGCAGCAAGACAGGGATGACCGAAGCTTTCTTT.

As concerns this clonotype: The junction and the germline gene differ at one end; a read error may be behind it. The rearrangement uses TRBV6-5 and TRBJ1-6; D is perhaps TRBD1 (5 bases). Looked up from germline, CDR1 is MNHEY and CDR2 is SVGAGI. This CDR3 has 14 residues. In nucleotides, the CDR3 is TGTGCCAGCAGTTGGAGGAGGGGCAATTCGCCCCTCCACTTT. Residues: CASSWRRGNSPLHF.

V gene TRBV5-8 combines with J gene TRBJ2-3; D uncertain. The CDR3 consists of 14 residues. Germline CDR1 and CDR2: SGHTS and YDEGEE. Deletions cut 2 bases from V and 3 bases from J, with 10 bases between. The CDR3 spells CASSLLSQTDTQYF. The CDR3 DNA reads TGTGCCAGCAGCTTATTGTCTCAAACAGATACGCAGTATTTT.

This clonotype was counted ten times or more. The chain carries TRBV28 and TRBJ2-7, with 9 bases aligning to TRBD2. Germline CDR1 reads MDHEN; CDR2 reads SYDVKM. The length of the CDR3 is 14 residues. V lost 4 bases and J lost 3; bases outside the gene matches: 4. The CDR3 nucleotides read TGTGCCAGCAGTTCCGTAGCGGGGGACTACGAGCAGTACTTC. As protein: CASSSVAGDYEQYF.

This chain connects TRBV6-1 to TRBJ2-7, with D hard to call. Germline V gene data show CDR1 as MNHNS and CDR2 as SASEGT. V was trimmed by 7 bases and J by 2 bases, leaving 15 bases between them. There are 14 residues in the CDR3. The CDR3 DNA is TGTGCCAGCACGCGGAGCGCGGCCACCTACGAGCAGTACTTC. Translated, it gives CASTRSAATYEQYF.

The sample holds a few counts of this clonotype. The chain has TRBV24-1 and TRBJ1-1; D may be TRBD1 (6 bases). Germline CDR1 and CDR2: KGHDR and SFDVKD. The CDR3 covers 15 residues. V was trimmed by 3 bases and J by 1 base, leaving 11 bases between them. CDR3 region: CATSDPSTGNTEAFF. The CDR3 DNA follows: TGTGCCACCAGTGATCCCTCGACAGGGAACACTGAAGCTTTCTTT.

At least ten counts were recorded for this clonotype. The V gene is TRBV25-1, the J gene TRBJ1-5; D unclear. This CDR3 spans 12 amino acids. Germline-derived CDR1 and CDR2 are MGHDK and SYGVNS. The V end lost 3 bases, the J end lost 5 bases, and 5 bases lay between the germline ends. CDR3 loop: CASSDGDQPQHF. In DNA, the CDR3 is TGTGCCAGCAGTGATGGCGATCAGCCCCAGCATTTT. Full variable domain (rest looked up from reference TRBV25-1 and TRBJ1-5): EADIYQTPRYLVIGTGKKITLECSQTMGHDKMYWYQQDPGMELHLIHYSYGVNSTEKGDLSSESTVSRIRTEHFPLTLESARPSHTSQYLCASSDGDQPQHFGDGTRLSIL.

This clonotype was detected only a few times. The genes are TRBV7-9 and TRBJ1-6, with 9 bases identical to TRBD1. The CDR3 has 16 residues. CDR1 and CDR2 (germline): SEHNR, FQNEAQ (reference sequence). Trimming took 4 bases from V and 8 from J; bases not matched to a gene: 9. The CDR3, as DNA: TGTGCCAGCAGCTCCCCGGGACAGGGATGGGATTCACCCCTCCACTTT. Amino acid sequence: CASSSPGQGWDSPLHF.

This clonotype has only a few counts. Its ends do not fully match the called genes, so a read error is possible. This CDR3 is CVSSLDRDYGYTF. CDR3 coding DNA: TGTGTCAGCAGTTTAGACAGGGACTATGGCTACACCTTC. The chain joins TRBV12-3 or TRBV12-4 to TRBJ1-2, with 7 bases lining up with TRBD1. The CDR3 has 13 residues.

CDR3 protein: CASSYSTGHYSNQPQHF. DNA for the CDR3: TGTGCCAGCAGTTATTCGACAGGGCATTATAGCAATCAGCCCCAGCATTTT. The chain is built from TRBV6-6 and TRBJ1-5; 7 nucleotides agree with TRBD1. The CDR3 length is 17 residues. Germline V gene sequence: CDR1 MNHNY, CDR2 SVGAGI (reference sequence). V lost 3 bases to trimming and J lost 0 bases; unmatched junction nucleotides: 8.

The gene calls are TRBV7-9 and TRBJ2-2; TRBD2 agrees at 7 bases. Germline CDR1 reads SEHNR; CDR2 reads FQNEAQ (reference sequence). The CDR3 totals 16 residues. Germline trimming cut 2 bases from V and 4 bases from J; bases unmatched to any gene: 7. CDR3 nucleotide sequence: TGTGCCAGCAGCTTATCCCCGGGGGGTATCACCGGGGAGCTGTTTTTT. This sequence encodes CASSLSPGGITGELFF. The variable domain in full, with the rest retrieved from reference TRBV7-9 and TRBJ2-2, is DTGVSQNPRHKITKRGQNVTFRCDPISEHNRLYWYRQTLGQGPEFLTYFQNEAQLEKSRLLSDRFSAERPKGSFSTLEIQRTEQGDSAMYLCASSLSPGGITGELFFGEGSRLTVL.

The gene calls are TRBV24-1 and TRBJ2-5, with D maybe TRBD2 (6 bases). TRBJ2-7 explains the end of the DNA better; the J call may be wrong. This CDR3 is 14 amino acids long. Germline assignment: CDR1 KGHDR and CDR2 SFDVKD. The DNA of the CDR3 is TGTGCCACCGCGTCGCGGGGTAGGGTCTACGAGCAGTACTTC. It is translated as CATASRGRVYEQYF.

V gene TRBV2 combines with J gene TRBJ2-1; 14 bases are a match to TRBD2. The germline CDR1 and CDR2 sequences are SNHLY and FYNNEI. The ends lost 4 bases at V and 9 bases at J; junction bases unmatched: 5. This CDR3 comprises 15 residues. The chain's CDR3 is CASSAGLAGGGEQFF. DNA for the CDR3: TGTGCCAGCAGTGCAGGACTAGCGGGAGGTGGTGAGCAGTTCTTC.

The chain joins TRBV20-1 to TRBJ2-5; D is perhaps TRBD1 or TRBD2 (6 bases each). The V end lost 5 bases, the J end lost 3 bases, and 10 bases lay between the germline ends. Germline assignment: CDR1 DFQATT and CDR2 SNEGSKA (reference sequence). The CDR3 loop spans 12 amino acids. Here the CDR3 DNA reads TGCAGTGCTTCCGGGGGCGAAGAGACCCAGTACTTC. It codes for CSASGGEETQYF.

This clonotype was counted a single time. The CDR3 loop reads CASSPRTYTSTDTQYF. In DNA form, the CDR3 reads TGTGCCAGCAGCCCCCGGACATATACTAGCACAGATACGCAGTATTTT. V gene TRBV11-2 combines with J gene TRBJ2-3; a possible D gene is TRBD1 (5 bases). The CDR3 covers 16 residues. Per germline, CDR1 SGHAT and CDR2 FQNNGV. Trimming stripped 5 bases from V and 0 bases from J, with 15 bases between.